Sequencing of this T cell receptor (beta chain) was carried out in a study of T cell repertoires in cytomegalovirus infection. Overall study context: Through public TCR beta signatures, both CMV infection and matching HLA type were indicated. Broader study findings: Cumulated frequencies of public TCR beta families served to identify carriers of CMV plus the relevant HLA. Clonotype analysis showed dominance of the ex vivo response by HLA-C-restricted CMV-specific TCR beta clonotypes.

TCRdb processed the reads anew with MiXCR; each CDR3 protein has one entry. The repertoire holds a few hundred thousand distinct CDR3 sequences, with 26% as singletons. V lost 0 bases and J lost 6, with 11 bases in between. The length of the CDR3 is 13 residues. Germline V lookup: CDR1 GTSNPN, CDR2 SVGIG (reference sequence). A word on this clonotype: Its antigen is currently unknown.

The chain carries TRBV30 and TRBJ1-1; maybe TRBD1 (5 bases). This clonotype was obtained from a human donor in good health (CMV status not recorded). Some clones in this sample may be carry-over from other donors' samples. Specimen: PBMCs. The CDR3 region is CAWSVGVSAEAFF. For the CDR3, the DNA is TGTGCCTGGAGTGTAGGGGTCAGCGCTGAAGCTTTCTTT.